These T cell receptor beta chains were read from a single sample in a study of blood T cell repertoires in COVID-19. Repertoires were generated with immunoSEQ multiplex PCR, while TCRdb's copy carries only in-frame clones and drops some. Of about 130,000 clones listed, more than 70% were seen once; the top ten hold over 1%. The sequencing sample was made of peripheral blood. Every receptor here comes from a woman at least 80 years old with acute or convalescent COVID-19. The CDR3 runs from the conserved cysteine through the conserved F or W. Fields, in order: V gene, D gene, J gene, CDR3 DNA, CDR3 protein. D genes are given only for firm matches.

V: TRBV27; D: TRBD2; J: TRBJ2-1; DNA: TGTGCCAGCACATGGACTAGCGGCCGTCTTTCTAATGAGCAGTTCTTC; CDR3: CASTWTSGRLSNEQFF
V: TRBV9; D: .; J: TRBJ2-2; DNA: TGTGCCAGCAGCGTTTCGGGTTACACCGGGGAGCTGTTTTTT; CDR3: CASSVSGYTGELFF
V: TRBV9; D: TRBD1; J: TRBJ2-7; DNA: TGTGCCAGCAGCGTAGGGACAGGGGGTATTTACGAGCAGTACTTC; CDR3: CASSVGTGGIYEQYF
V: TRBV10-1; D: .; J: TRBJ2-1; DNA: TGCGCCAGCAGTGAAAGAGGCTTTACCTCCTACAATGAGCAGTTCTTC; CDR3: CASSERGFTSYNEQFF
V: TRBV7-3; D: TRBD1; J: TRBJ1-1; DNA: TGTGCCAGCAGCTTAGGCATCACAGGGGGCACTGAAGCTTTCTTT; CDR3: CASSLGITGGTEAFF
V: TRBV11-2; D: TRBD1; J: TRBJ2-2; DNA: TGTGCCAGCAGCTTCTACAGGGGCGGGGAGCTGTTTTTT; CDR3: CASSFYRGGELFF
V: TRBV4-2; D: .; J: TRBJ1-6; DNA: TGTGCCAGCAGGTCACGGTCCGATAATTCACCCCTCCACTTT; CDR3: CASRSRSDNSPLHF
V: TRBV6-2/TRBV6-3; D: TRBD1; J: TRBJ1-1; DNA: TGTGCCAGCAGTCGGGGACAGGGTAACGGTGAAGCTTTCTTT; CDR3: CASSRGQGNGEAFF
V: TRBV5-1; D: .; J: TRBJ1-3; DNA: TGCGCCAGCAGCTTGATGAGGGCTGACTCTGGAAACACCATATATTTT; CDR3: CASSLMRADSGNTIYF
V: TRBV28; D: TRBD2; J: TRBJ2-4; DNA: TGTGCCAGCAGTAAACCTCAAGCGGGAGGGCTGAACATTCAGTACTTC; CDR3: CASSKPQAGGLNIQYF
V: TRBV2; D: TRBD2; J: TRBJ2-5; DNA: TGTGCCAGCAAGAGCCCGCGGGGGGGAGAAGAGACCCAGTACTTC; CDR3: CASKSPRGGEETQYF
V: TRBV5-1; D: .; J: TRBJ2-7; DNA: TGCGCCAGCAGCTCGACCACTAGCTCAGAGCAGTACTTC; CDR3: CASSSTTSSEQYF
V: TRBV5-1; D: .; J: TRBJ2-7; DNA: TGCGCCAGCAGCTCGATGCAGGGCCTAGAGCAGTACTTC; CDR3: CASSSMQGLEQYF
V: TRBV28; D: .; J: TRBJ1-6; DNA: TGTGCCAGCAGTCCAAGAGGGCAGAAAGGGAATTCACCCCTCCACTTT; CDR3: CASSPRGQKGNSPLHF
V: TRBV5-8; D: TRBD2; J: TRBJ2-5; DNA: TGTGCCAGCAGCTGGACCCCTAGCGGGAGGAGTCGGGCCCAGTACTTC; CDR3: CASSWTPSGRSRAQYF
V: TRBV3-1/TRBV3-2; D: TRBD1; J: TRBJ2-7; DNA: TGTGCCAGCAGCCAAGCCGGGACAGGCCCCTACGAGCAGTACTTC; CDR3: CASSQAGTGPYEQYF